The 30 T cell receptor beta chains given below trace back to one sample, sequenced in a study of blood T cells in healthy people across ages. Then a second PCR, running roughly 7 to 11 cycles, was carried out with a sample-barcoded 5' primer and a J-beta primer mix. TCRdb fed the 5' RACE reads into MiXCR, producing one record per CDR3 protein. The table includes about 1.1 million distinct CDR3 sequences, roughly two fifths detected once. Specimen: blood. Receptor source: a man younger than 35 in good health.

DNA of the CDR3: TGCGCCAGCAGCTCGGGACAGGAACTTTTGAGCTACACCTTC. Residues: CASSSGQELLSYTF. This chain uses TRBV5-1 with TRBJ1-2, with 8 bases fitting TRBD1. CDR1 is SGHRS and CDR2 is YFSETQ in the germline V gene. The CDR3 extends over 14 amino acids. V gave up 3 bases and J gave up 9 bases; unmatched junction bases: 10.

The CDR3 DNA sequence: TGTGCCATCACCACCGGGACAGGAGACAATGAGCAGTACTTC. This encodes CAITTGTGDNEQYF. This rearrangement joins TRBV10-3 to TRBJ2-5; TRBD1 matches 8 bases. This CDR3 is 14 amino acids long. Trimming took 7 bases from V and 11 from J; bases not matched to a gene: 15. Germline V gene lookup returns CDR1 ENHRY and CDR2 SYGVKD.

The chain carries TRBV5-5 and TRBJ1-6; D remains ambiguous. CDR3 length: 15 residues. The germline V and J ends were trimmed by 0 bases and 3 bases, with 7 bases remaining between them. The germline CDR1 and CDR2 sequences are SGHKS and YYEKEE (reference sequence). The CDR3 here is CASSLGLGYNSPLHF. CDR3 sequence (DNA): TGTGCCAGCAGCTTGGGACTAGGCTATAATTCACCCCTCCACTTT. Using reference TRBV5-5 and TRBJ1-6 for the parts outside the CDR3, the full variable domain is DAGVTQSPTHLIKTRGQQVTLRCSPISGHKSVSWYQQVLGQGPQFIFQYYEKEERGRGNFPDRFSARQFPNYSSELNVNALLLGDSALYLCASSLGLGYNSPLHFGNGTRLTVT.

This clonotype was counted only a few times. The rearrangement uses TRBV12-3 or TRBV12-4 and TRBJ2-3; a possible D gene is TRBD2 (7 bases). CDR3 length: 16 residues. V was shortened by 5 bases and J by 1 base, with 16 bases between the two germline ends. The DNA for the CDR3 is TGTGCCAGCAGTCTGTTGGAGGGGGGGGGCACAGATACGCAGTATTTT. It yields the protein CASSLLEGGGTDTQYF.

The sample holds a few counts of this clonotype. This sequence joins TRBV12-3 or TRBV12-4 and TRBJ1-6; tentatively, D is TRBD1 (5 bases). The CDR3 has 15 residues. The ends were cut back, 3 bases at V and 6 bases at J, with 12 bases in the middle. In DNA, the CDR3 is TGTGCCAGCAGTTTTGGGACCAGGCCTAATTCACCCCTCCACTTT. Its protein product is CASSFGTRPNSPLHF.

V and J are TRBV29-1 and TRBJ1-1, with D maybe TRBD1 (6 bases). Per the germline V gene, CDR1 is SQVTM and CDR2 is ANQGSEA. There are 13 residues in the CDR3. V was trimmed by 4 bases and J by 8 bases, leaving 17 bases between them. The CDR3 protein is CSVVISGAGEAFF. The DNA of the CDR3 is TGCAGCGTTGTAATCTCGGGGGCGGGGGAAGCTTTCTTT. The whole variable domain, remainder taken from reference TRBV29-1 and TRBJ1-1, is SAVISQKPSRDICQRGTSLTIQCQVDSQVTMMFWYRQQPGQSLTLIATANQGSEATYESGFVIDKFPISRPNLTFSTLTVSNMSPEDSSIYLCSVVISGAGEAFFGQGTRLTVV.

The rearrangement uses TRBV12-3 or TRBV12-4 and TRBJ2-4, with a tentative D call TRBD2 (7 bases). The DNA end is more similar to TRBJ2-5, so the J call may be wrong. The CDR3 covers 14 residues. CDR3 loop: CASTRRGGLETQYF. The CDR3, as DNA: TGTGCCAGCACCCGGAGGGGGGGGTTGGAGACCCAGTACTTC.

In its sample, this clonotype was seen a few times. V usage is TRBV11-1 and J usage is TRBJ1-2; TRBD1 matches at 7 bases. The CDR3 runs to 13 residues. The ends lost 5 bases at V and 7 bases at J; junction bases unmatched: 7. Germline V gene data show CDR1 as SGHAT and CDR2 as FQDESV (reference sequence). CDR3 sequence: CASSVAGGFGYTF. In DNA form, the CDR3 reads TGTGCCAGCAGCGTCGCAGGGGGTTTTGGCTACACCTTC.

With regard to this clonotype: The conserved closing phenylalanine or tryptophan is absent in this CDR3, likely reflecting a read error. DNA of the CDR3: TGCAGTGCTAGAGATGAACCCCCGGGGGTGGCCAAAAACATTCAGTACCTC. Translated, it gives CSARDEPPGVAKNIQYL. The chain has TRBV20-1 and TRBJ2-4; tentatively, D is TRBD2 (6 bases). This CDR3 has 17 amino acids. With 0 bases removed from V and 1 base from J, the gap between germline ends came to 16 bases. Looked up from germline, CDR1 is DFQATT and CDR2 is SNEGSKA (reference sequence).

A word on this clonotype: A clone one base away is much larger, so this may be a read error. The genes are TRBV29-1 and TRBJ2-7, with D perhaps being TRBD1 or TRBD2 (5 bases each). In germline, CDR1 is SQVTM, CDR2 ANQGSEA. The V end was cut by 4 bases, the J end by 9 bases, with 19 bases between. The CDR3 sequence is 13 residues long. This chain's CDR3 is CSVAPGPGNGQYF. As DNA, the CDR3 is TGCAGCGTTGCGCCGGGACCTGGGAACGGGCAGTACTTC.

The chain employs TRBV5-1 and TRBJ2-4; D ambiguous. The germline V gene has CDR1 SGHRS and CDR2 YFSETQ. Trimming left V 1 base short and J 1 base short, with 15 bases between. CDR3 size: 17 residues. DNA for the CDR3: TGCGCCAGCAGCTTGAGGTCTGGGCCCGCTGCCAAAAACATTCAGTACTTC. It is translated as CASSLRSGPAAKNIQYF.

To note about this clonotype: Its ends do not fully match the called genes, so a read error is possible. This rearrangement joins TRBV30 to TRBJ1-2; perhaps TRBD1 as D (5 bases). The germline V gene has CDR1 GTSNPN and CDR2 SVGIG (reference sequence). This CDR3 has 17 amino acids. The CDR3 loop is CAWSPLGAAPSNYGYTF. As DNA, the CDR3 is TGCGCCTGGAGCCCTCTTGGGGCAGCTCCCTCTAACTATGGCTACACCTTC.

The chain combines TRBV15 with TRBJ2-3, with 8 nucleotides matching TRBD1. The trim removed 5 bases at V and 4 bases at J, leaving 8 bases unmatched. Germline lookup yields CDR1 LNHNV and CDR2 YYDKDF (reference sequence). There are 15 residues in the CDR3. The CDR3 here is CATSLDRERADTQYF. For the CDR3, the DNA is TGTGCCACCAGCCTGGACAGGGAAAGGGCAGATACGCAGTATTTT.

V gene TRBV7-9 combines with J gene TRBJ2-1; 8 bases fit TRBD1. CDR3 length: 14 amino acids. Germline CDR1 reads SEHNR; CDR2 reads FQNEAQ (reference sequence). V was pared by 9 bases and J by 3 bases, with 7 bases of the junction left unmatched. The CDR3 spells CASTGTGLYNEQFF. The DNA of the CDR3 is TGTGCCAGTACCGGGACAGGCCTCTACAATGAGCAGTTCTTC.

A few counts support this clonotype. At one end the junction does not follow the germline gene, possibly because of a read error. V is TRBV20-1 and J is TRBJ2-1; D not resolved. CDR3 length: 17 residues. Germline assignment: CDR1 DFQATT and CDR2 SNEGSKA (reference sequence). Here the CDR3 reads CSARDLSSRRSYSEQFF. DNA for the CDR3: TGCAGTGCTAGAGATCTCTCCTCGAGGCGCTCCTACAGTGAGCAGTTCTTC.

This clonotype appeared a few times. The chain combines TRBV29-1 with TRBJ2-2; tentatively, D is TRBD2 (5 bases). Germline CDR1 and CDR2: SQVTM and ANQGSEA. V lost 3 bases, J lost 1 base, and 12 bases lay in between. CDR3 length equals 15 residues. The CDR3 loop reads CSVEDRGLNTGELFF. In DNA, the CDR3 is TGCAGCGTTGAGGATAGAGGGTTGAACACCGGGGAGCTGTTTTTT.

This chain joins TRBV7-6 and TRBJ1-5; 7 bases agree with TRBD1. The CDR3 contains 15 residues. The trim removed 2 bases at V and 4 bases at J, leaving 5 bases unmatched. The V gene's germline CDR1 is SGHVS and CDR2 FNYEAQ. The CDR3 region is CASSLMDRYNQPQHF. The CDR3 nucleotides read TGTGCCAGCAGCTTAATGGACAGGTATAATCAGCCCCAGCATTTT.

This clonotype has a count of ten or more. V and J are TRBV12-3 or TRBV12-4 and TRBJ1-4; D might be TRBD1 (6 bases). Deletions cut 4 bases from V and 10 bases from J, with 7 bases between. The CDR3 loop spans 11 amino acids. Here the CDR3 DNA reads TGTGCCAGCAGTTCAGGGGTAAAACTGTTTTTT. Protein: CASSSGVKLFF.

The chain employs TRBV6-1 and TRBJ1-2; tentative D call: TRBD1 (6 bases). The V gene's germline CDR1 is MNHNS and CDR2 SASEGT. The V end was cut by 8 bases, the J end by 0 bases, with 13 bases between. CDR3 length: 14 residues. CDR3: CASRDTGTNYGYTF. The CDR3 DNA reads TGTGCCAGCCGGGACACCGGTACTAACTATGGCTACACCTTC.

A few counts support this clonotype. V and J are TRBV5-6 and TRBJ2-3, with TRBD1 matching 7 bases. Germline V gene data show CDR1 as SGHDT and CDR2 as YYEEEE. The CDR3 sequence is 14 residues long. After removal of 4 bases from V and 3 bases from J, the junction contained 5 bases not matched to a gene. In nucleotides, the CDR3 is TGTGCCAGCAGCCCATGGACAGGAACAGATACGCAGTATTTT. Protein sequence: CASSPWTGTDTQYF.

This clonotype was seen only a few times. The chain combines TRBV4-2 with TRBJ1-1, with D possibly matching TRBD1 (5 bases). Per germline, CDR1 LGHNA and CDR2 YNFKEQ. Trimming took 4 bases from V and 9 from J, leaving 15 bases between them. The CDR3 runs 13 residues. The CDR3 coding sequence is TGTGCCAGCAGCCCTATAGGGGCACCACAAGCTTTCTTT. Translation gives CASSPIGAPQAFF.

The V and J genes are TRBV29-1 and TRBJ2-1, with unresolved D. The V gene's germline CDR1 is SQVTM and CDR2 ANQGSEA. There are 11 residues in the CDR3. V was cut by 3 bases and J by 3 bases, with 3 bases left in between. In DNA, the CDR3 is TGCAGCGTTGACTACTACAATGAGCAGTTCTTC. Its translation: CSVDYYNEQFF.

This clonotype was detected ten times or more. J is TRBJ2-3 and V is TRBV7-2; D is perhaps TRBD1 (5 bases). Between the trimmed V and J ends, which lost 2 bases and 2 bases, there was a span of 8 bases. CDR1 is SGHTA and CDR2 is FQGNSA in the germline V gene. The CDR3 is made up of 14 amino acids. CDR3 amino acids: CASSLWGPTDTQYF. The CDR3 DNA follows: TGTGCCAGCAGCTTATGGGGCCCCACAGATACGCAGTATTTT. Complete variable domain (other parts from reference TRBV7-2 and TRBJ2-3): GAGVSQSPSNKVTEKGKDVELRCDPISGHTALYWYRQSLGQGLEFLIYFQGNSAPDKSGLPSDRFSAERTGGSVSTLTIQRTQQEDSAVYLCASSLWGPTDTQYFGPGTRLTVL.

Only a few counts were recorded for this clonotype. In nucleotides, the CDR3 is TGCAGCGTCGCGAGTGGAGCAACTAATGAAAAACTGTTTTTT. Amino acid sequence: CSVASGATNEKLFF. The chain employs TRBV29-1 and TRBJ1-4, with unresolved D. Germline lookup yields CDR1 SQVTM and CDR2 ANQGSEA. The length of the CDR3 is 14 residues. Trimming cost V 6 bases and J 0 bases, with 11 bases left between them.

The CDR3 DNA reads TGTGCCAGCAGTTTAAACCGCAATCAGCCCCAGCATTTT. Translated, it gives CASSLNRNQPQHF. The rearrangement joins TRBV12-3 or TRBV12-4 to TRBJ1-5; D is uncertain. Between the trimmed V and J ends, which lost 2 bases and 2 bases, there was a span of 4 bases. The CDR3 extends over 13 amino acids.

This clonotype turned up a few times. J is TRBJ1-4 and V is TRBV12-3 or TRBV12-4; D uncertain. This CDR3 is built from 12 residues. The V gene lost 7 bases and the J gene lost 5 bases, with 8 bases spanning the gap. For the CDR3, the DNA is TGTGCCAGCAAGTCTGCGAATGAAAAACTGTTTTTT. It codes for CASKSANEKLFF.

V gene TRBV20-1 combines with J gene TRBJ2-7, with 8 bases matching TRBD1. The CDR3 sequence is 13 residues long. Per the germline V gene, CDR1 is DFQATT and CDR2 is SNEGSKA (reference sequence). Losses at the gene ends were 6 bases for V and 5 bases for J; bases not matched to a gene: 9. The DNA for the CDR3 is TGCAGTGCCGTTGGGACAGGCGGGGACGAGCAGTACTTC. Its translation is CSAVGTGGDEQYF.

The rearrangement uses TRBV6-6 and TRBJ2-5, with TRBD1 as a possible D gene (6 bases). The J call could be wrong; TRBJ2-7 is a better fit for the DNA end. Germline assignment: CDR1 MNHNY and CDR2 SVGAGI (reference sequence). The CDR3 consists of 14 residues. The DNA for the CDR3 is TGTGCCAGCAGTGACGAACCTCAGGGGTACGAGCAGTACTTC. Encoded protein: CASSDEPQGYEQYF.

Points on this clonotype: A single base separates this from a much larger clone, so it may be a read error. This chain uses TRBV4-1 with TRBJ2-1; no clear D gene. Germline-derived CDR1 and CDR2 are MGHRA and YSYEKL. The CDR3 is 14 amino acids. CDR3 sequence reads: CASSQGGSYNKQFF. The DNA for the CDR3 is TGCGCCAGCAGCCAAGGCGGCTCCTACAATAAGCAGTTCTTC.

CDR3 bases: TGTGCCATCAGCACCGGGGAAAATGAAAAACTGTTTTTT. Protein: CAISTGENEKLFF. This chain joins TRBV10-3 and TRBJ1-4; D is unresolved. The germline V and J ends were trimmed by 6 bases and 5 bases, with 10 bases remaining between them. The CDR3 is 13 amino acids. Germline values: CDR1 ENHRY, CDR2 SYGVKD.